This T cell receptor beta chain came from a study of blood T cells in healthy people across ages. General observations from the study: Per million T cells, TCR beta diversity dropped about linearly as age rose.

The germline gives CDR1 MGHRA, CDR2 YSYEKL. V was clipped by 0 bases and J by 6 bases; unmatched bases: 11. The CDR3 loop spans 18 amino acids. A minimum of 5 micrograms of total RNA was extracted per sample. A second 7 to 11 cycle PCR used barcoded and J-beta primers. TCRdb reprocessed the 5' RACE reads via MiXCR and lists one record per CDR3 protein. The sample holds over 750,000 distinct CDR3 sequences, 20% to 25% seen once. To note about this clonotype: Antigen specificity is unknown.

The same data also went into a second study, on T cells of mothers and their children. According to that study: The overlap seen between related mothers and children slightly exceeded that of unrelated pairs, though not significantly.

Sequencing used blood. The chain carries TRBV4-1 and TRBJ2-1; 10 bases fit TRBD2. The clonotype was recovered from a boy under 18 in good health. CDR3 sequence: CASSQEARASGRGNEQFF. CDR3 coding DNA: TGCGCCAGCAGCCAAGAGGCCCGAGCCAGCGGGAGGGGCAATGAGCAGTTCTTC.